This T cell receptor (beta chain) was captured by sequencing in a study of T cell responses to AZD1222 COVID-19 vaccine. Study-wide results and limits: Repertoires were sampled only after the peak T cell response. Only six AZD1222 recipients tested seropositive at baseline. Spike was spanned by vaccine-associated CD4 TCRs, with dominance at 160-218 and 743-854.

This clone has a handful of counts. Its specificity is not known. Produced via immunoSEQ multiplex PCR; TCRdb's table is partial and in-frame only. The sample contains about 45,000 clones, around 80% of which appear only once. Per germline, CDR1 MDHEN and CDR2 SYDVKM. This CDR3 has 14 amino acids. V lost 5 bases and J lost 3, with 8 bases in between. The rearrangement uses TRBV28 and TRBJ1-6; D remains unclear. Sequencing used peripheral blood, obtained 28 days after the second dose of the MenACWY control vaccine. The TCR sequence derives from an adult who received the MenACWY meningococcal vaccine as a control. CDR3 coding DNA: TGTGCCAGCAGTGATAACCTCTATAATTCACCCCTCCACTTT. Translation: CASSDNLYNSPLHF.